This T cell receptor beta chain emerged from a study of T cell responses to AZD1222 COVID-19 vaccine. Assay used: immunoSEQ multiplex PCR; TCRdb lists only in-frame clones, some missing. Of 150,000 or so clones listed, 80% to 90% were seen once; the top ten hold approximately 5.1%. V shed 4 bases and J shed 3 bases, with 7 bases lying between them. The CDR3 is 13 residues long. The germline V gene encodes CDR1 LGHDT and CDR2 YNNKEL (reference sequence). In the case of this clone: The antigen is not known.

Points from the study as a whole: Most donors were white British and more were female, and clonal diversity was possibly underestimated. Vaccination with two AZD1222 doses was followed by a rise in Spike-specific TCR breadth and depth.

This sequence was found in an adult in good health. The sequences come from peripheral blood, collected on day 0 of AZD1222 vaccination. The chain uses TRBV3-1 (or the pseudogene TRBV3-2) and TRBJ1-5, with D hard to call. The CDR3 region is CASSLSDNQPQHF. For the CDR3, the DNA is TGTGCCAGCAGCCTTAGTGACAATCAGCCCCAGCATTTT.